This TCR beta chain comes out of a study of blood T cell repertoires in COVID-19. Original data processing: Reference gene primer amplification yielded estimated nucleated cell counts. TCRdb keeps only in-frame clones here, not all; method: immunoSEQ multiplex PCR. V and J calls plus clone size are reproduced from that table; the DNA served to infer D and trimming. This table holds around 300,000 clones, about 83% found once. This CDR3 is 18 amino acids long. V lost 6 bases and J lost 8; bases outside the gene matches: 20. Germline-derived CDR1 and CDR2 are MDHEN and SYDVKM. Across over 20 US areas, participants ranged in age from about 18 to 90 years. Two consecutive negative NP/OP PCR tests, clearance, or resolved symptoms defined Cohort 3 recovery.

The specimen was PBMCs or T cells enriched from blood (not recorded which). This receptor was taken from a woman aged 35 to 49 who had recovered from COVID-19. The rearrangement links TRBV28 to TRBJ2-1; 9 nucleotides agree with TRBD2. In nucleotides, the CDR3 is TGTGCCAGCAGCTTCGGGGTCAGGTCTAGCGGGACCAGCGATGAGCAGTTCTTC. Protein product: CASSFGVRSSGTSDEQFF.